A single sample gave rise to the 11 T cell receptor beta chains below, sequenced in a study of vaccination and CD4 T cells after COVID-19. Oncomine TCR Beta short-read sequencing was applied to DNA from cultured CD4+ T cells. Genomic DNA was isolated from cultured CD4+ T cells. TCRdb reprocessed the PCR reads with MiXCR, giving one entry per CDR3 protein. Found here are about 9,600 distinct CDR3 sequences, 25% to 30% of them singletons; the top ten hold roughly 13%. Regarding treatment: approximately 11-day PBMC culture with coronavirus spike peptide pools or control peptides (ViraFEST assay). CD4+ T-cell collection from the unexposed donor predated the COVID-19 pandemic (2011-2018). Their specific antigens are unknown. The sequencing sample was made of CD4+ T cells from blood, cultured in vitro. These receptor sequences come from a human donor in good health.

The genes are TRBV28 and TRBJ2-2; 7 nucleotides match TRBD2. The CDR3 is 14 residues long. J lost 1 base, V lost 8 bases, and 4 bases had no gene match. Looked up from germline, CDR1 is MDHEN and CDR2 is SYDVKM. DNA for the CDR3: TGTGCCAGCCTACGCGGGGGGAACACCGGGGAGCTGTTTTTT. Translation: CASLRGGNTGELFF.

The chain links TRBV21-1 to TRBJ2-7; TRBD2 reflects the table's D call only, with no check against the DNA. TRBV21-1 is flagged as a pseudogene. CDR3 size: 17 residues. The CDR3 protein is CARRYILAGGEAYEQYF. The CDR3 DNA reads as TGTGCCAGACGTTATATACTAGCGGGGGGAGAAGCCTACGAGCAGTACTTC.

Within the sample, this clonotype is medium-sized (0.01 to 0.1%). The CDR3 spells CAISERQGNQPQHF. Written as DNA, the CDR3 is TGTGCCATCAGTGAGCGGCAAGGCAATCAGCCCCAGCATTTT. V and J are TRBV10-3 and TRBJ1-5; no clear D gene. Germline V gene sequence: CDR1 ENHRY, CDR2 SYGVKD. The CDR3 is made up of 14 amino acids. With 2 bases removed from V and 2 bases from J, the gap between germline ends came to 7 bases.

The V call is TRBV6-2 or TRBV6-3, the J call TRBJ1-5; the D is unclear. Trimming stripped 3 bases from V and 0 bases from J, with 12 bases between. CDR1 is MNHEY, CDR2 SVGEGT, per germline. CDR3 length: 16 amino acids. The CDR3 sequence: CASSYLGRHSNQPQHF. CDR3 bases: TGTGCCAGCAGTTATTTAGGCAGACATAGCAATCAGCCCCAGCATTTT.

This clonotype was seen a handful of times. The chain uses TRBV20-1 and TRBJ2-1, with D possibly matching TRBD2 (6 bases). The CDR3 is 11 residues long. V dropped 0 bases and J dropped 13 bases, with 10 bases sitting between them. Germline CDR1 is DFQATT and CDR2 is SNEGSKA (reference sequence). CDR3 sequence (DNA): TGCAGTGCTAGAGAGAACGGGGGTCAGTTCTTC. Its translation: CSARENGGQFF.

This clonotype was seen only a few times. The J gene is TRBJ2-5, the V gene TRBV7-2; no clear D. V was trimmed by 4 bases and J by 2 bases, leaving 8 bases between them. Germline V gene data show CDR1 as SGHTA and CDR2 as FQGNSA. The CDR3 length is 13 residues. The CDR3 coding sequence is TGTGCCAGCAGCTCCCCGAATCAAGAGACCCAGTACTTC. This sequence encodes CASSSPNQETQYF.

CDR3 DNA: TGCGCCAGCAGCCGGGGCGGAGATCCTGCCGATACGCAGTATTTT. Its translation is CASSRGGDPADTQYF. The chain recombines TRBV4-3 with TRBJ2-3; TRBD1 is a possible D gene (5 bases). The CDR3 runs to 15 residues. V lost 4 bases, J lost 6 bases, and 17 bases lay in between. The germline gives CDR1 LGHNA, CDR2 YSLEER.

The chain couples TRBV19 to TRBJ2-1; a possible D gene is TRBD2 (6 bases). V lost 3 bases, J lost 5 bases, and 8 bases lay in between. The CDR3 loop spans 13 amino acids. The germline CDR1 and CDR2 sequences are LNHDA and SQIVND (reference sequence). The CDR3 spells CASSMGGNNEQFF. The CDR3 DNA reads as TGTGCCAGTAGTATGGGCGGGAACAATGAGCAGTTCTTC.

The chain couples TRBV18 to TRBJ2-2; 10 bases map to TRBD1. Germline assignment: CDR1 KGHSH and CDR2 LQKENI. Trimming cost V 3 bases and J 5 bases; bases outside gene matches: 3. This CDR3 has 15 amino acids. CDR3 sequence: CASSPLGQGTGELFF. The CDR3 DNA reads TGTGCCAGCTCACCGTTGGGACAGGGGACCGGGGAGCTGTTTTTT.

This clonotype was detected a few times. In DNA, the CDR3 is TGTGCCAGCGGGTTCCCCAGGACGGCTGGCACAGATACGCAGTATTTT. This gives the protein CASGFPRTAGTDTQYF. The chain couples TRBV28 to TRBJ2-3; D remains unclear. The CDR3 is 16 amino acids. Trimming left V 8 bases short and J 1 base short, with 19 bases between. Looked up from germline, CDR1 is MDHEN and CDR2 is SYDVKM.

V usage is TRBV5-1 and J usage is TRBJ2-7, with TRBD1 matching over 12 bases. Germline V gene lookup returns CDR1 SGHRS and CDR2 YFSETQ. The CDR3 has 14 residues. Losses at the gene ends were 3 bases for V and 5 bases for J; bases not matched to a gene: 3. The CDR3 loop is CASSSGQGANEQYF. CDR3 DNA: TGCGCCAGCAGCTCGGGACAGGGGGCAAACGAGCAGTACTTC.